This TCR beta chain stems from a study of T cells in Graves' hyperthyroidism and ophthalmopathy. Study-wide background: Peripheral blood was secured at the point of initial diagnosis, before any treatment.

Patients showing uncontrolled infection, other autoimmune disease, pregnancy or lactation were ineligible. Using 10 ml of fresh peripheral blood, PBMCs were prepared. In the case of this clonotype: Its antigen is not known.

CDR1 is MNHEY and CDR2 is SVGAGI in the germline V gene. V dropped 4 bases and J dropped 8 bases, with 14 bases sitting between them. The CDR3 is 13 residues long. The study, taken as a whole, reports: Ophthalmopathy could be told apart from stable hyperthyroidism with a 13 V-J model.

Amplification of TCR beta CDR3 regions was performed using RNA transcripts as template. The TCR CDR3 first-round RT-PCR relied on the HTBI primer set. TCRdb recomputed calls from the multiplex PCR reads with MiXCR, one row per CDR3 protein. Of about 360,000 distinct CDR3 sequences in the sample, approximately 19% were seen once. The source is a young woman with Graves' hyperthyroidism. This sequence joins TRBV6-5 and TRBJ1-2, with D perhaps TRBD1 (5 bases). Sequenced material: blood. The CDR3 DNA reads TGTGCCAGCAGTTTACGAAAGGGGAACGGCTACACCTTC. This gives the protein CASSLRKGNGYTF.